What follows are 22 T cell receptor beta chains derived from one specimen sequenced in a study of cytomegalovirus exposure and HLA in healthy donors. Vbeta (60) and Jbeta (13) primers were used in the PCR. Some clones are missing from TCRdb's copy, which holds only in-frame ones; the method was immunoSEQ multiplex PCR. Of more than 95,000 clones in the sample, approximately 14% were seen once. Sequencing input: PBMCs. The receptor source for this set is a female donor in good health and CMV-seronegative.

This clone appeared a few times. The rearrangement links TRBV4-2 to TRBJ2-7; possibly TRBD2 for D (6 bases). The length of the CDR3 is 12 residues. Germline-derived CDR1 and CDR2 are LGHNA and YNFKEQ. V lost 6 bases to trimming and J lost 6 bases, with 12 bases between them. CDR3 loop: CASSTWGGEQYF. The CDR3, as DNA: TGTGCCAGCAGTACCTGGGGAGGCGAGCAGTACTTC.

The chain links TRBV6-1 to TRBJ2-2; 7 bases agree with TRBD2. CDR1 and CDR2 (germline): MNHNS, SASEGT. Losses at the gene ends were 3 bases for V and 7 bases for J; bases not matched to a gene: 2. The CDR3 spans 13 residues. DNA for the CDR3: TGTGCCAGCAGTGAGCGGGAGCACGGGGAGCTGTTTTTT. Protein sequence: CASSEREHGELFF.

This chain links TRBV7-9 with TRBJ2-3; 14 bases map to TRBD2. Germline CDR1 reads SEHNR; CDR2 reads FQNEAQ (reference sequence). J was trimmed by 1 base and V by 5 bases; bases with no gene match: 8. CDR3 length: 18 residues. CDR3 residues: CASSPGTSGRIGTDTQYF. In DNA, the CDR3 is TGTGCCAGCAGCCCCGGGACTAGCGGGAGAATTGGCACAGATACGCAGTATTTT. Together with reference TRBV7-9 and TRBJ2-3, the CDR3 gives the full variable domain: DTGVSQNPRHKITKRGQNVTFRCDPISEHNRLYWYRQTLGQGPEFLTYFQNEAQLEKSRLLSDRFSAERPKGSFSTLEIQRTEQGDSAMYLCASSPGTSGRIGTDTQYFGPGTRLTVL.

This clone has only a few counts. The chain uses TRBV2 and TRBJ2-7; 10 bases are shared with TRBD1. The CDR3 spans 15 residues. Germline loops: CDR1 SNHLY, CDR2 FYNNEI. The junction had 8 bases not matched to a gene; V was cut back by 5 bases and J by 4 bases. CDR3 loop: CASSRGTGALYEQYF. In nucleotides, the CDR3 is TGTGCCAGCAGTCGCGGGACAGGGGCCCTATACGAGCAGTACTTC.

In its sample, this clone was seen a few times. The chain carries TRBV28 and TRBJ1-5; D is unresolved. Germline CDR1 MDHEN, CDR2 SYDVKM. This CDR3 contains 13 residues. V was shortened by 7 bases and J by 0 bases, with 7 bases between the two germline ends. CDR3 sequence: CASTVYSNQPQHF. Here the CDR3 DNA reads TGTGCCAGCACCGTTTATAGCAATCAGCCCCAGCATTTT.

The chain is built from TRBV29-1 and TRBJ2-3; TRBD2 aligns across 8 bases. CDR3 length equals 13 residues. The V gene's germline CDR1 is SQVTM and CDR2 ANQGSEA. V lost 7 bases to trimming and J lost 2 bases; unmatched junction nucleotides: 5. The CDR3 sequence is CSASGRATDTQYF. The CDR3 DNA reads TGCAGCGCCAGCGGGAGAGCCACAGATACGCAGTATTTT.

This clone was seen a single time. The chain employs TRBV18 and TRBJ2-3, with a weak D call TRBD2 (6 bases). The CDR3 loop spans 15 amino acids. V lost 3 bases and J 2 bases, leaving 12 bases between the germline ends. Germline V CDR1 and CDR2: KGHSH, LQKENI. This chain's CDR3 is CASSPPAGFTDTQYF. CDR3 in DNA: TGTGCCAGCTCACCGCCAGCGGGTTTCACAGATACGCAGTATTTT.

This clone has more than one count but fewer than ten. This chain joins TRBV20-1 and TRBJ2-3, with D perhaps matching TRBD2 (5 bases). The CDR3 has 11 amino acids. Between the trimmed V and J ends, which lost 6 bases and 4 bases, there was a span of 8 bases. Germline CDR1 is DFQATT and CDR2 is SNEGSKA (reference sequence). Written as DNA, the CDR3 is TGCAGTGCACCGAGGGCAGATACGCAGTATTTT. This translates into CSAPRADTQYF.

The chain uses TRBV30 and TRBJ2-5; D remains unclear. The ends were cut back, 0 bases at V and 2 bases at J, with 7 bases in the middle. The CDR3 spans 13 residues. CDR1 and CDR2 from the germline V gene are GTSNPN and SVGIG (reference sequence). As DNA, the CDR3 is TGTGCCTGGAGTGTGGTCCTACAAGAGACCCAGTACTTC. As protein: CAWSVVLQETQYF.

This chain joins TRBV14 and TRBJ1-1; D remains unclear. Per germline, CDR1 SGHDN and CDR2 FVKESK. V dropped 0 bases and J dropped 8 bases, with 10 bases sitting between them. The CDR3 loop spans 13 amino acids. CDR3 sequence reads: CASSQDRRQEAFF. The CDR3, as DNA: TGTGCCAGCAGCCAAGATCGGCGGCAGGAAGCTTTCTTT.

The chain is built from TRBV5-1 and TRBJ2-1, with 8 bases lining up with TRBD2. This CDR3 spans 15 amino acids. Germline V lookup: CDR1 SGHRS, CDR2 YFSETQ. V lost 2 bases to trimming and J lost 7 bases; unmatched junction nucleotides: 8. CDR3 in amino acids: CASSFLAGRGNEQFF. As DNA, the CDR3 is TGCGCCAGCAGCTTTCTAGCGGGTCGTGGTAATGAGCAGTTCTTC.

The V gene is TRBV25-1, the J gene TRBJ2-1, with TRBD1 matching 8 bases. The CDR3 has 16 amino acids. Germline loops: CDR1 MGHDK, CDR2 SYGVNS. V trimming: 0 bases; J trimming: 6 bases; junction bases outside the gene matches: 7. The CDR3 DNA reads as TGTGCCAGCAGTGAATATAGACCCACAGGGGGCAATGAGCAGTTCTTC. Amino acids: CASSEYRPTGGNEQFF.

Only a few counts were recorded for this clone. The CDR3 loop is CASSPGWASTEAFF. The CDR3 DNA reads TGTGCCAGCAGTCCCGGTTGGGCGAGCACTGAAGCTTTCTTT. The rearrangement links TRBV6-5 to TRBJ1-1; D not certain. CDR3 length: 14 amino acids. V was pared by 5 bases and J by 4 bases, with 14 bases between. Per the germline V gene, CDR1 is MNHEY and CDR2 is SVGAGI.

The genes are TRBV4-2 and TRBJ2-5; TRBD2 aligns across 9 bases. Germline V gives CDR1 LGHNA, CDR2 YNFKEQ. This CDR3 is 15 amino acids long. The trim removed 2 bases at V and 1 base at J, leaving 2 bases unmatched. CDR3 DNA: TGTGCCAGCAGCCAAATAGCGGGAGTCCAAGAGACCCAGTACTTC. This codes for CASSQIAGVQETQYF.

The CDR3 coding sequence is TGTGCCAGCAGCTCGACGACCCGGGACTGGCGAACGAATGAGCAGTTCTTC. It yields the protein CASSSTTRDWRTNEQFF. The chain couples TRBV5-8 to TRBJ2-1; a possible D gene is TRBD2 (6 bases). Germline V gene data show CDR1 as SGHTS and CDR2 as YDEGEE. V was pared by 3 bases and J by 7 bases, with 23 bases between. CDR3 size: 17 residues.

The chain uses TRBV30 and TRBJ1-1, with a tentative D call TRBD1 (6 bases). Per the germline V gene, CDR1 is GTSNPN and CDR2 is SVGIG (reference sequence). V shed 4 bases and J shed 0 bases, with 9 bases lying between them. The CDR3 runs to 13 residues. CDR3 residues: CAWKGHMNTEAFF. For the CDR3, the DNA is TGTGCCTGGAAGGGACATATGAACACTGAAGCTTTCTTT. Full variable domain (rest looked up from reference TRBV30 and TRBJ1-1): SQTIHQWPATLVQPVGSPLSLECTVEGTSNPNLYWYRQAAGRGLQLLFYSVGIGQISSEVPQNLSASRPQDRQFILSSKKLLLSDSGFYLCAWKGHMNTEAFFGQGTRLTVV.

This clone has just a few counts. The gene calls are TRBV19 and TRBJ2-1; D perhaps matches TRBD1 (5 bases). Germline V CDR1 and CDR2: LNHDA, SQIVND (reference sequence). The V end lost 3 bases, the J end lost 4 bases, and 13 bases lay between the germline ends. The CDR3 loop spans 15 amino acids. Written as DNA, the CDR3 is TGTGCCAGTAGTATGGAACAGGATGCATACAATGAGCAGTTCTTC. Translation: CASSMEQDAYNEQFF. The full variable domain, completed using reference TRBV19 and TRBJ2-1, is DGGITQSPKYLFRKEGQNVTLSCEQNLNHDAMYWYRQDPGQGLRLIYYSQIVNDFQKGDIAEGYSVSREKKESFPLTVTSAQKNPTAFYLCASSMEQDAYNEQFFGPGTRLTVL.

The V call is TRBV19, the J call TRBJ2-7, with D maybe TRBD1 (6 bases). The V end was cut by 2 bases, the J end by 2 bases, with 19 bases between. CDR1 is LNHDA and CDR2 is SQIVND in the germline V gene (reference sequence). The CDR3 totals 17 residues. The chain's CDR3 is CASSITPSGHLPYEQYF. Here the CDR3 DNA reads TGTGCCAGTAGTATAACACCATCGGGACACCTACCCTACGAGCAGTACTTC.

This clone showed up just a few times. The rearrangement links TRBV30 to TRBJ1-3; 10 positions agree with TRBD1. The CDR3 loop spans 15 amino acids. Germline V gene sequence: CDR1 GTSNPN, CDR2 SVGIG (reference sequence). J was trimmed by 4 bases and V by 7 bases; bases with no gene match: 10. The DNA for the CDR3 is TGTGCCTCGCCAGCCGGGACAGGGGTCGGAAACACCATATATTTT. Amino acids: CASPAGTGVGNTIYF.

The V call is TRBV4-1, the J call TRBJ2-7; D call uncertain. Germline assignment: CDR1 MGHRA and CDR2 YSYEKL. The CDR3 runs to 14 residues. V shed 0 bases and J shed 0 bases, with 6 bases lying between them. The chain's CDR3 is CASSQDRYSYEQYF. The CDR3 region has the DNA TGCGCCAGCAGCCAAGACAGATACTCCTACGAGCAGTACTTC.

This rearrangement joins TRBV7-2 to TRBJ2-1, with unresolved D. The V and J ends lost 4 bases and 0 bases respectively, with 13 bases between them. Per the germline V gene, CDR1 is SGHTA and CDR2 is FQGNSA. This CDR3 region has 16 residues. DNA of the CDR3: TGTGCCAGCAGCTCCTTACCCTGGAGCTCCTACAATGAGCAGTTCTTC. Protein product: CASSSLPWSSYNEQFF.

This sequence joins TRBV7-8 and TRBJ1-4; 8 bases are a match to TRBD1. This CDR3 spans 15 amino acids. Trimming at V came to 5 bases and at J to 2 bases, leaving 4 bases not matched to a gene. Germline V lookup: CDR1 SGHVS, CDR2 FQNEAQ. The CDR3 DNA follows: TGTGCCAGCAGCAGACAGGGGTGGACTAATGAAAAACTGTTTTTT. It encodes CASSRQGWTNEKLFF.